This TCR beta chain was identified during a study of neurological immune-mediated disorders. Across the study: There were 34 multiple sclerosis patients. Of these, roughly 31 had relapsing-remitting MS and 3 had secondary progressive MS.

Whole-study results and caveats: Falling below healthy controls, multiple sclerosis showed the least TCR clonal expansion, while HTLV-1-associated myelopathy showed the most. None of the CDR3 amino acid sequences found in expanded clones was shared across subjects. This suggests that the TCR-beta repertoires were private in all groups.

Germline V CDR1 and CDR2: SGHAT, FQNNGV. The CDR3 contains 16 residues. Trimming took off 7 bases at V and 2 bases at J, with 18 bases between the two ends. This clonotype was detected many times. Its antigen is undetermined. Noted time point: longitudinal time-point 3. With 10-nucleotide random UMIs, 5'RACE was used to make the cDNA. TCRdb used MiXCR to reprocess the 5' RACE reads, holding one entry per CDR3 protein. The table includes approximately 84,000 distinct CDR3 sequences, 4.3% detected once. The sample taken for sequencing was PBMCs. The chain has TRBV11-2 and TRBJ2-1; tentatively, D is TRBD1 or TRBD2 (5 bases each). This sequence originates from a woman in her sixties or seventies with multiple sclerosis. CDR3 region: CASKSPRGATYNEQFF. As DNA, the CDR3 is TGTGCCAGCAAGTCCCCTCGGGGCGCTACCTACAATGAGCAGTTCTTC.